This T cell receptor (beta chain) was found in a study of CD8 T cell repertoires and HIV-1 epitope variants. The wider study: Controls were a CMV, EBV and flu peptide pool, Ebola AY9 negative control, and no-peptide well. IL-2, IL-7 and IL-15 were added on days 3 and 7 of roughly 10-day cultures. Epitopes were three Gag families plus Nef HW9 and YT9. General study points: About ten TCR beta clonotypes were antigen-specific, six apparently recognizing autologous or escape variants.

Generated by immunoSEQ multiplex PCR, the TCRdb table keeps only in-frame clones and is missing some. Counted here are about 5,000 clones, 65% to 75% occurring once; the ten biggest clones make up 43%. In regard to this clone: Its antigen is not known.

The sequenced sample consisted of cultured CD8+ T cells derived from PBMCs. The TCR originated in a male donor with HIV.

CDR3 loop: CASSKGTGRYEQYF. The DNA of the CDR3 is TGTGCCAGCAGCAAAGGGACAGGGAGATACGAGCAGTACTTC. The rearrangement links TRBV5-5 to TRBJ2-7; 9 bases line up with TRBD1. The CDR3 is made up of 14 amino acids. With 4 bases clipped from V and 4 bases from J, the junction kept 6 bases outside the gene matches. The germline V gene has CDR1 SGHKS and CDR2 YYEKEE (reference sequence).